The text below deals with one TCR beta chain. Its antigen remains unidentified. The CDR3 extends over 16 amino acids. Germline values: CDR1 LNHDA, CDR2 SQIVND (reference sequence). J lost 2 bases, V lost 3 bases, and 9 bases had no gene match. The table came from immunoSEQ multiplex PCR; TCRdb's copy has only in-frame clones and leaves some out. This table has around 56,000 clones, about 89% appearing once. The data originate from a study of T cell responses to AZD1222 COVID-19 vaccine. Notes on the study in general: Spike was spanned by vaccine-associated CD4 TCRs, which were dominant at 160-218 and 743-854.

The chain couples TRBV19 to TRBJ1-2; 7 nucleotides line up with TRBD1. The sample in question was peripheral blood, obtained 28 days after the second AZD1222 dose. The clonotype was recovered from an adult who received the AZD1222 COVID-19 vaccine. The CDR3 nucleotides are TGTGCCAGTAGTATGGGTACAGGGGTAAGGAACTATGGCTACACCTTC. Its protein product is CASSMGTGVRNYGYTF. The variable domain in full, with the rest retrieved from reference TRBV19 and TRBJ1-2, is DGGITQSPKYLFRKEGQNVTLSCEQNLNHDAMYWYRQDPGQGLRLIYYSQIVNDFQKGDIAEGYSVSREKKESFPLTVTSAQKNPTAFYLCASSMGTGVRNYGYTFGSGTRLTVV.